One sample yielded the 23 T cell receptor beta chains listed below, sequenced in a study of T-cell memory formation after mild COVID-19. TCRdb re-called the 5' RACE reads through MiXCR, storing one row per CDR3 protein. This table has around 200,000 distinct CDR3 sequences, about a fifth appearing once. Specimen: PBMCs or a T cell subset sorted from them (not recorded which). The receptors come from an adult woman who had mild COVID-19 (a few samples of this study predate the infection). Cell type and time point are not known.

The genes are TRBV20-1 and TRBJ2-1; TRBD2 agrees at 9 bases. This CDR3 comprises 16 residues. The V gene end was trimmed by 5 bases and the J gene end by 8 bases; junction bases not matched to a gene: 16. Germline V gene sequence: CDR1 DFQATT, CDR2 SNEGSKA (reference sequence). In DNA, the CDR3 is TGCAGTGCTCCTCCCCTTGCGGGTAGCGGGAGCGATGAGCAGTTCTTC. It specifies CSAPPLAGSGSDEQFF.

This chain uses TRBV13 with TRBJ2-6; TRBD1 is a possible D gene (6 bases). V shed 5 bases and J shed 3 bases, with 8 bases lying between them. Germline V gene data show CDR1 as PRHDT and CDR2 as FYEKMQ (reference sequence). The CDR3 spans 14 residues. CDR3 sequence reads: CASSDRNGANVLTF. The CDR3 DNA sequence: TGTGCCAGCAGCGACAGGAATGGGGCCAACGTCCTGACTTTC.

This clonotype was counted only a few times. The chain recombines TRBV28 with TRBJ2-7, with TRBD1 matching 9 bases. Looked up from germline, CDR1 is MDHEN and CDR2 is SYDVKM. The junction had 7 bases not matched to a gene; V was cut back by 5 bases and J by 5 bases. This CDR3 spans 14 amino acids. CDR3 sequence: CASSPGQGLHEQYF. The CDR3 DNA reads TGTGCCAGCAGTCCCGGACAGGGGCTGCACGAGCAGTACTTC.

There are a few counts of this clonotype. The chain links TRBV14 to TRBJ2-5; D is unresolved. Germline CDR1 and CDR2: SGHDN and FVKESK. The length of the CDR3 is 12 residues. With 4 bases removed from V and 5 bases from J, the gap between germline ends came to 8 bases. The DNA for the CDR3 is TGTGCCAGCAGCCCCTTCGGGGAGACCCAGTACTTC. Encoded protein: CASSPFGETQYF.

The chain combines TRBV9 with TRBJ2-5; D may match TRBD1 or TRBD2 (6 bases each). Trimming shortened V by 0 bases and J by 3 bases, and 12 bases separated the two germline ends. Per germline, CDR1 SGDLS and CDR2 YYNGEE. This CDR3 has 15 amino acids. This chain's CDR3 is CASSVAGGVEETQYF. In nucleotides, the CDR3 is TGTGCCAGCAGCGTAGCCGGGGGCGTGGAAGAGACCCAGTACTTC.

This clonotype turned up a few times. The chain links TRBV6-5 to TRBJ2-3; D ambiguous. This CDR3 region has 15 residues. The germline gives CDR1 MNHEY, CDR2 SVGAGI. The V and J ends lost 2 bases and 1 base respectively, with 10 bases between them. In nucleotides, the CDR3 is TGTGCCAGCAGTTACGGTCTAGAGGGCACAGATACGCAGTATTTT. Translating gives CASSYGLEGTDTQYF.

The chain joins TRBV4-3 to TRBJ2-6; possible D gene TRBD1, 6 bases. Germline CDR1 LGHNA, CDR2 YSLEER. V dropped 0 bases and J dropped 0 bases, with 12 bases sitting between them. The CDR3 sequence is 18 residues long. The CDR3 DNA is TGCGCCAGCAGCCAAGAACCGGGACAAAGCTCTGGGGCCAACGTCCTGACTTTC. This sequence encodes CASSQEPGQSSGANVLTF.

This clonotype came up a few times. The chain is built from TRBV6-6 and TRBJ2-2, with a possible D match to TRBD2 (6 bases). Per germline, CDR1 MNHNY and CDR2 SVGAGI (reference sequence). V was trimmed by 7 bases and J by 1 base, leaving 13 bases between them. CDR3 length equals 15 residues. For the CDR3, the DNA is TGTGCCAGCAAGGGGCGGGACTGGAACACCGGGGAGCTGTTTTTT. It codes for CASKGRDWNTGELFF.

The chain combines TRBV6-4 with TRBJ2-3; D is unclear. The germline V and J ends were trimmed by 2 bases and 0 bases, with 9 bases remaining between them. The CDR3 runs 15 residues. Germline CDR1 reads MRHNA; CDR2 reads SNTAGT. DNA for the CDR3: TGTGCCAGCAGTGACGGTCCGGAAAGCACAGATACGCAGTATTTT. Amino acids: CASSDGPESTDTQYF.

The rearrangement joins TRBV11-2 to TRBJ2-7, with D unresolved. Trimming removed 0 bases at V and 2 bases at J, with 8 bases between. This CDR3 spans 14 amino acids. The V gene's germline CDR1 is SGHAT and CDR2 FQNNGV. CDR3 sequence: CASSLEVSPYEQYF. CDR3 nucleotides: TGTGCCAGCAGCTTAGAGGTCAGCCCCTACGAGCAGTACTTC.

The chain joins TRBV11-2 to TRBJ2-7; 14 bases map to TRBD2. This CDR3 is built from 19 residues. Germline V lookup: CDR1 SGHAT, CDR2 FQNNGV. The V and J ends lost 0 bases and 2 bases, in that order; junction bases with no gene match: 9. CDR3 sequence: CASSLDGLAGGVETYEQYF. CDR3 bases: TGTGCCAGCAGCTTAGATGGACTAGCGGGAGGTGTCGAAACCTACGAGCAGTACTTC.

This clonotype was observed a handful of times. The chain uses TRBV6-6 and TRBJ1-5; D is possibly TRBD1 (6 bases). The CDR3 contains 14 residues. Germline CDR1 reads MNHNY; CDR2 reads SVGAGI (reference sequence). V lost 5 bases to trimming and J lost 4 bases, with 12 bases between them. CDR3 bases: TGTGCCAGCAGTAGGGGACAACAAAATCAGCCCCAGCATTTT. It codes for CASSRGQQNQPQHF.

The chain combines TRBV7-6 with TRBJ2-3; no clear D gene. V was clipped by 3 bases and J by 0 bases, with 10 bases between them. Germline CDR1 and CDR2: SGHVS and FNYEAQ. The CDR3 spans 15 residues. Here the CDR3 reads CASSFAAQSTDTQYF. As DNA, the CDR3 is TGTGCCAGCAGCTTCGCAGCACAAAGCACAGATACGCAGTATTTT.

A few counts support this clonotype. V and J are TRBV5-1 and TRBJ2-5; 7 nucleotides line up with TRBD1. The junction had 5 bases not matched to a gene; V was cut back by 2 bases and J by 1 base. Germline V gene sequence: CDR1 SGHRS, CDR2 YFSETQ. There are 15 residues in the CDR3. CDR3 DNA: TGCGCCAGCAGCTTAGCGCAGGGGGTCCAAGAGACCCAGTACTTC. Its translation is CASSLAQGVQETQYF.

This sequence joins TRBV29-1 and TRBJ2-7, with D possibly matching TRBD2 (7 bases). V shed 3 bases and J shed 3 bases, with 12 bases lying between them. Per the germline V gene, CDR1 is SQVTM and CDR2 is ANQGSEA. This CDR3 has 13 residues. The CDR3 here is CSVEGGADYEQYF. CDR3 coding DNA: TGCAGCGTTGAGGGGGGGGCTGACTACGAGCAGTACTTC.

J is TRBJ2-3 and V is TRBV7-2; D gene uncertain. Trimming stripped 1 base from V and 3 bases from J, with 8 bases between. This CDR3 contains 14 residues. Germline V CDR1 and CDR2: SGHTA, FQGNSA. CDR3 sequence reads: CASSLEWATDTQYF. In nucleotides, the CDR3 is TGTGCCAGCAGCTTAGAGTGGGCAACAGATACGCAGTATTTT.

The V call is TRBV7-2, the J call TRBJ1-2, with D hard to call. This CDR3 region has 15 residues. Between the trimmed V and J ends, which lost 1 base and 0 bases, there was a span of 9 bases. The germline gives CDR1 SGHTA, CDR2 FQGNSA. CDR3 DNA: TGTGCCAGCAGCTTAGGTCTAAGCGCTAACTATGGCTACACCTTC. Encoded protein: CASSLGLSANYGYTF. Drawing the rest from reference TRBV7-2 and TRBJ1-2, the complete variable domain is GAGVSQSPSNKVTEKGKDVELRCDPISGHTALYWYRQSLGQGLEFLIYFQGNSAPDKSGLPSDRFSAERTGGSVSTLTIQRTQQEDSAVYLCASSLGLSANYGYTFGSGTRLTVV.

This clonotype was detected a few times. DNA of the CDR3: TGTGCCAGCAGCCGGGACTCCCCGGGCGTCCTGACTTTC. This translates into CASSRDSPGVLTF. The gene calls are TRBV7-9 and TRBJ2-6; D perhaps matches TRBD2 (6 bases). V dropped 5 bases and J dropped 12 bases, with 14 bases sitting between them. The CDR3 spans 13 residues. Per the germline V gene, CDR1 is SEHNR and CDR2 is FQNEAQ (reference sequence).

The chain has TRBV29-1 and TRBJ2-1, with 9 bases fitting TRBD1. CDR1 and CDR2 from the germline V gene are SQVTM and ANQGSEA. The CDR3 is 15 residues long. The V and J ends lost 5 bases and 9 bases, in that order; junction bases with no gene match: 14. CDR3 in amino acids: CSVITPRQGVSEQFF. CDR3 nucleotide sequence: TGCAGCGTTATAACTCCTAGACAGGGGGTTAGTGAGCAGTTCTTC.

This chain links TRBV18 with TRBJ2-1; 12 bases line up with TRBD2. V dropped 2 bases and J dropped 2; count of bases not matched to a gene: 16. The germline gives CDR1 KGHSH, CDR2 LQKENI. The CDR3 has 21 amino acids. The CDR3 bases are TGTGCCAGCTCACCATCGCCGACTAGCGGGAGCCGAAGTGTAGCCTACAATGAGCAGTTCTTC. This encodes CASSPSPTSGSRSVAYNEQFF.

The CDR3 DNA reads TGTGCCAGCAGTGAATACTCCGACCCTTGGGAGCAGTACTTC. Translated, it gives CASSEYSDPWEQYF. The chain joins TRBV25-1 to TRBJ2-7, with D unclear. Trimming took 0 bases from V and 7 from J, leaving 13 bases between them. Germline V gives CDR1 MGHDK, CDR2 SYGVNS. CDR3 length: 14 amino acids.

This clonotype was detected only a few times. The chain employs TRBV12-3 or TRBV12-4 and TRBJ1-5, with TRBD1 matching over 7 bases. The V segment lost 7 bases and the J segment 6 bases; nucleotides outside the gene matches: 6. The CDR3 has 13 amino acids. CDR3 nucleotides: TGTGCCAGCACCAGGGGGGGGCTTCAGCCCCAGCATTTT. It translates to CASTRGGLQPQHF.

There are a few counts of this clonotype. V and J are TRBV13 and TRBJ2-4, with D possibly matching TRBD2 (5 bases). The CDR3 extends over 14 amino acids. Per the germline V gene, CDR1 is PRHDT and CDR2 is FYEKMQ (reference sequence). V lost 3 bases and J lost 3, with 9 bases in between. The DNA for the CDR3 is TGTGCCAGCAGCTTGGAGCGGAGCAAAAACATTCAGTACTTC. Protein sequence: CASSLERSKNIQYF.